This TCR beta chain was recorded in a study of spatial heterogeneity in lung cancer. Notes on the study in general: Tumor TCRs that were ubiquitous and expanded showed up in blood more at resection than follow-up.

Germline CDR1 is KGHSH and CDR2 is LQKENI. The CDR3 runs 13 residues. With 1 base removed from V and 5 bases from J, the gap between germline ends came to 8 bases. TCR cDNA molecules each carried a unique molecular identifier. TCRdb re-called the 5' RACE reads through MiXCR, storing one row per CDR3 protein. The sample contains about 26,000 distinct CDR3 sequences, roughly 13% of which appear only once. This clonotype was seen repeatedly, ten times or more. Its antigen is not known. Time point noted: sample taken at primary tumor resection. No cells were sorted before sequencing. The whole RNA sequenced was extracted from tumor, nontumor lung or frozen PBMC.

The TCR was taken from a female donor with early-stage non-small cell lung cancer. Here the sequenced sample was PBMCs, taken at surgery. The chain is built from TRBV18 and TRBJ2-5; D call uncertain. In DNA form, the CDR3 reads TGTGCCAGCTCACCACTCTCAGGCGAGACCCAGTACTTC. As protein: CASSPLSGETQYF.